The sequence of this T cell receptor beta chain was determined in a study of T cells in Graves' hyperthyroidism and ophthalmopathy. There were TCR beta CDR3 regions amplified from RNA transcripts. HTBI primers were employed in a first-round RT-PCR of the TCR CDR3. In TCRdb, the multiplex PCR reads were re-called with MiXCR into one record per CDR3 protein. Of roughly 510,000 distinct CDR3 sequences in the sample, less than 25% are singletons; the top ten hold 26%. This clonotype was detected once. CDR3 length: 15 residues. V lost 3 bases to trimming and J lost 1 base; unmatched junction nucleotides: 3. Per the germline V gene, CDR1 is SGDLS and CDR2 is YYNGEE.

The chain employs TRBV9 and TRBJ1-3, with 8 bases that match TRBD1. The receptor comes from a man between 18 and 35 years old with Graves' hyperthyroidism. Sequenced: blood. The CDR3 DNA is TGTGCCAGCAGCGCCCAGGGGGCATCTGGAAACACCATATATTTT. Protein product: CASSAQGASGNTIYF.